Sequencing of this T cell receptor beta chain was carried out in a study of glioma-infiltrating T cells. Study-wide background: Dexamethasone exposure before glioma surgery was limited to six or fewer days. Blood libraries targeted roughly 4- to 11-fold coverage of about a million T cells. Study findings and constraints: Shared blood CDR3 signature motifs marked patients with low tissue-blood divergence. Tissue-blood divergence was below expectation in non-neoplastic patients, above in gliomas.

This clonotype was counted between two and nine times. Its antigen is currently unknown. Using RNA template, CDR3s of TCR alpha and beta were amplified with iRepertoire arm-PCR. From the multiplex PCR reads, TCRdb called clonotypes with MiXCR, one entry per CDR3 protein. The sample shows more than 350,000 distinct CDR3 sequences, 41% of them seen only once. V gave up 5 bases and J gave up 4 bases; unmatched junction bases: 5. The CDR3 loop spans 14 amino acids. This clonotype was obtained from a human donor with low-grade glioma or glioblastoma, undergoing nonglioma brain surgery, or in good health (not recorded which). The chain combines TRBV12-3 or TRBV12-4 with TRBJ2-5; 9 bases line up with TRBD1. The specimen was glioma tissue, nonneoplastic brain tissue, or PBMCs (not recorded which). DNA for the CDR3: TGTGCCAGCAGTCCACAGGGGGCGGGAGAGACCCAGTACTTC. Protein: CASSPQGAGETQYF.